A few counts support the clone carrying this TCR beta chain. No antigen is known for it. The sample comes from a study of cytomegalovirus exposure and HLA in healthy donors. Overall study findings and caveats: Follow-up analysis later connected one missense variant in DCLRE1C with trimming of TCR beta V- and J-genes. As confirmed in vitro, three CMV-associated chains were specific for CMV antigens. In an earlier analysis, productive rearrangement rates for most beta V segments clustered near 87% or 30%. Most TCR sequences proved rare, with some public TCRs found in many donors.

The PCR contained 60 Vbeta and 13 Jbeta primers. Repertoires were generated with immunoSEQ multiplex PCR, while TCRdb's copy carries only in-frame clones and drops some. The table records 200,000 to 250,000 clones, 75% to 85% of them present only once. Germline values: CDR1 SGHKS, CDR2 YYEKEE (reference sequence). V was pared by 4 bases and J by 0 bases, with 8 bases between. This CDR3 is 13 amino acids long. The TCR originated in a woman aged 60-70 years in good health and CMV-seropositive. The chain carries TRBV5-5 and TRBJ2-7; no definite D call. Sequenced sample: PBMCs. The DNA for the CDR3 is TGTGCCAGCAGCCCCCTGGCCTCCTACGAGCAGTACTTC. Protein: CASSPLASYEQYF.